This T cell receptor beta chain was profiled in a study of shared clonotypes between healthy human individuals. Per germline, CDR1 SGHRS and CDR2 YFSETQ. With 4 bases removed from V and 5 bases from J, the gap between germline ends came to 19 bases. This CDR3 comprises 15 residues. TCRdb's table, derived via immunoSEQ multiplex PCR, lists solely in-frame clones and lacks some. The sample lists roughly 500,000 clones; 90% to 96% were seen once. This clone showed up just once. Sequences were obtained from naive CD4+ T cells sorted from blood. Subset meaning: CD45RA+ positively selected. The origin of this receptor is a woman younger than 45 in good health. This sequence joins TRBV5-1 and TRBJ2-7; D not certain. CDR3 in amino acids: CASSLAGLVMHEQYF. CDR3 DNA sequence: TGCGCCAGCAGCCTGGCTGGGCTAGTTATGCACGAGCAGTACTTC.